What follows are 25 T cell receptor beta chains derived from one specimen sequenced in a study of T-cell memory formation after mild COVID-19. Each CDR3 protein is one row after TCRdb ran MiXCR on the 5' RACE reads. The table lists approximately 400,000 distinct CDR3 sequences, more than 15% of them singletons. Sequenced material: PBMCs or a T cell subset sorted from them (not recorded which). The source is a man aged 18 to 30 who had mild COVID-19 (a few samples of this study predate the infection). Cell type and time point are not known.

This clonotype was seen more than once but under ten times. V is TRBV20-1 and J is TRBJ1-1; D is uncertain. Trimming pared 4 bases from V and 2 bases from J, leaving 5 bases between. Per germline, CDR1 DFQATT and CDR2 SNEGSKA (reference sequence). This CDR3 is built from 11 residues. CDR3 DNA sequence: TGCAGTGCTATGCTAAACACTGAAGCTTTCTTT. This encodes CSAMLNTEAFF.

The CDR3 sequence is CASSDQGVDTEAFF. Here the CDR3 DNA reads TGCGCCAGCAGCGATCAGGGGGTCGACACTGAAGCTTTCTTT. The chain links TRBV4-1 to TRBJ1-1; TRBD1 matches 7 bases. CDR1 is MGHRA and CDR2 is YSYEKL in the germline V gene. This CDR3 has 14 amino acids. V gave up 5 bases and J gave up 3 bases; unmatched junction bases: 6.

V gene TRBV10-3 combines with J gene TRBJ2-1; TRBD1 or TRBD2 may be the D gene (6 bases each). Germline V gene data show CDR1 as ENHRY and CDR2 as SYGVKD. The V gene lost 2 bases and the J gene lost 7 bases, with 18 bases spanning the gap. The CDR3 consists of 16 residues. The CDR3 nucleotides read TGTGCCATCAGTGAGCCCGGGGGCTTCAACTGGAATGAGCAGTTCTTC. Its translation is CAISEPGGFNWNEQFF.

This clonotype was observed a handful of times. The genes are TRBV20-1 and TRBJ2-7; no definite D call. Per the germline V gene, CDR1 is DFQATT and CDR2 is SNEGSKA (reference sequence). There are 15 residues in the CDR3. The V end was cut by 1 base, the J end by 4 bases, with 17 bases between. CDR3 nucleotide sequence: TGCAGTGCTAGAGGGTGGAACGGGCATGGTTACGAGCAGTACTTC. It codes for CSARGWNGHGYEQYF.

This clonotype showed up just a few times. The CDR3 DNA sequence: TGCAGCGTTGAAGATGAAAGAGGGGGCGAAGAGACCCAGTACTTC. It specifies CSVEDERGGEETQYF. This chain links TRBV29-1 with TRBJ2-5; 7 nucleotides match TRBD1. Per the germline V gene, CDR1 is SQVTM and CDR2 is ANQGSEA. V shed 0 bases and J 3 bases; nucleotides not matched to a gene: 7. The CDR3 contains 15 residues.

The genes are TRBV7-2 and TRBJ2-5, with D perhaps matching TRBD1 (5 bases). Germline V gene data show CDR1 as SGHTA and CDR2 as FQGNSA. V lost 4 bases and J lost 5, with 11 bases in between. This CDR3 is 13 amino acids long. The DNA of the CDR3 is TGTGCCAGCAGCTGGCGACAGAGGGAGACCCAGTACTTC. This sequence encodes CASSWRQRETQYF.

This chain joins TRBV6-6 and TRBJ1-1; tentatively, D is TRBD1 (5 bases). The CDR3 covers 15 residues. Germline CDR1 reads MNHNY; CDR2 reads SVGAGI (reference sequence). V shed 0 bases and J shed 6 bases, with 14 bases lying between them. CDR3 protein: CASSYSGRGWSEAFF. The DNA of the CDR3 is TGTGCCAGCAGTTACTCGGGGCGGGGATGGTCTGAAGCTTTCTTT.

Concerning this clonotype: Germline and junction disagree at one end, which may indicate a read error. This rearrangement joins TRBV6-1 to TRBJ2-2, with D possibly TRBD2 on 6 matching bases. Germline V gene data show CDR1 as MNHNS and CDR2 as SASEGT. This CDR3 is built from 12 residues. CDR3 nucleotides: TGTGCCAGCGTCTTCTTTTTGGGGGGGCTGTTTTTT. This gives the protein CASVFFLGGLFF.

The CDR3 DNA sequence: TGTGCCAGCAGCTTACATACCGGGTTTCAAGAGACCCAGTACTTC. This sequence encodes CASSLHTGFQETQYF. This chain uses TRBV7-2 with TRBJ2-5; no clear D gene. Trimming shortened V by 2 bases and J by 2 bases, and 12 bases separated the two germline ends. Germline CDR1 reads SGHTA; CDR2 reads FQGNSA. The CDR3 extends over 15 amino acids.

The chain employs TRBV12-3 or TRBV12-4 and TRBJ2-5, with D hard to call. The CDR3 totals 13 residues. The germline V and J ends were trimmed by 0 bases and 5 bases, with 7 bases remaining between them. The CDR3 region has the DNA TGTGCCAGCAGTTTAGCCCCCTTGGAGACCCAGTACTTC. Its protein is CASSLAPLETQYF.

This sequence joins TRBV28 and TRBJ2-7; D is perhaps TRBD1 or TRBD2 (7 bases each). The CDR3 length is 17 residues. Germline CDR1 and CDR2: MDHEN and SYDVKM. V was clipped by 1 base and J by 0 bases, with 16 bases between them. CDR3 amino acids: CASSLYSPGGGSYEQYV. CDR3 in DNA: TGTGCCAGCAGTTTATACTCCCCAGGGGGGGGCTCCTACGAGCAGTACGTC.

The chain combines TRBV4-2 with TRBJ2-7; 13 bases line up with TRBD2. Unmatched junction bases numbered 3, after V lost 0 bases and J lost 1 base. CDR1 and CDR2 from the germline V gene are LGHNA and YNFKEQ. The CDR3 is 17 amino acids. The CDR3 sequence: CASSQEGLAGESYEQYF. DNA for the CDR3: TGTGCCAGCAGCCAAGAAGGACTAGCGGGAGAGTCCTACGAGCAGTACTTC.

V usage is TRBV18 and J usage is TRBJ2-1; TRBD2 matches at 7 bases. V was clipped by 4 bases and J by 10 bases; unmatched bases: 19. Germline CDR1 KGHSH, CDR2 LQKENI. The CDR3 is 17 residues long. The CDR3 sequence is CASSLSPETSFSQEQFF. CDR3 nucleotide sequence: TGTGCCAGCTCACTCTCTCCCGAGACTAGCTTCTCTCAGGAGCAGTTCTTC.

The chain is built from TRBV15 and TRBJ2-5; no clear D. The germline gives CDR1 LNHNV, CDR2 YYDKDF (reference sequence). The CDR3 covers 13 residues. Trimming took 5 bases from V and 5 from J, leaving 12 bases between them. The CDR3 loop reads CATSVGLTETQYF. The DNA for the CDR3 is TGTGCCACCAGCGTAGGGCTAACCGAGACCCAGTACTTC.

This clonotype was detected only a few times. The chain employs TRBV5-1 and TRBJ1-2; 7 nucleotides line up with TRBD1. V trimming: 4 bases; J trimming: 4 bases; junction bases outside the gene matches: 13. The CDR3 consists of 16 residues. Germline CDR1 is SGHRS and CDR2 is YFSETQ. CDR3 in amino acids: CASSPYPATGTYGYTF. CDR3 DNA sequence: TGCGCCAGCAGCCCGTATCCCGCGACAGGGACCTATGGCTACACCTTC.

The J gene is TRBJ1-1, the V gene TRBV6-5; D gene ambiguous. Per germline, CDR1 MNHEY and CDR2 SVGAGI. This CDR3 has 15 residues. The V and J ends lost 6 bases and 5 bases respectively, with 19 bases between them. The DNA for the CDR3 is TGTGCCAGCAGCCCACCGTTGTGGGGTAGGACTGAAGCTTTCTTT. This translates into CASSPPLWGRTEAFF.

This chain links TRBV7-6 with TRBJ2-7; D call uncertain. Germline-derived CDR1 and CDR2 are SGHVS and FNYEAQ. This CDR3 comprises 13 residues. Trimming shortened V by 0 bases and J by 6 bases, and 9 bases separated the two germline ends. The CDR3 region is CASSLAGDPEQYF. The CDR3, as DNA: TGTGCCAGCAGCTTAGCTGGGGATCCCGAGCAGTACTTC.

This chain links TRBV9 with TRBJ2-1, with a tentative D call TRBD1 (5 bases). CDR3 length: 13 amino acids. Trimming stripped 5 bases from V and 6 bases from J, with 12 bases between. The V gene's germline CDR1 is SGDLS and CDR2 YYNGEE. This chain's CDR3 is CASRPPRGNEQFF. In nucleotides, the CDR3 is TGTGCCAGCAGACCGCCTAGGGGCAATGAGCAGTTCTTC.

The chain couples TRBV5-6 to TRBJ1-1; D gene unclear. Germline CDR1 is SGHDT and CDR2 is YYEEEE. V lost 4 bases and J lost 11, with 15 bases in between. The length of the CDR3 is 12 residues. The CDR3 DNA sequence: TGTGCCAGCAGCCTTTGGGGTGGGGTCGCTTTCTTT. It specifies CASSLWGGVAFF. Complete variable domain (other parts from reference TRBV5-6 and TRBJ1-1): DAGVTQSPTHLIKTRGQQVTLRCSPKSGHDTVSWYQQALGQGPQFIFQYYEEEERQRGNFPDRFSGHQFPNYSSELNVNALLLGDSALYLCASSLWGGVAFFGQGTRLTVV.

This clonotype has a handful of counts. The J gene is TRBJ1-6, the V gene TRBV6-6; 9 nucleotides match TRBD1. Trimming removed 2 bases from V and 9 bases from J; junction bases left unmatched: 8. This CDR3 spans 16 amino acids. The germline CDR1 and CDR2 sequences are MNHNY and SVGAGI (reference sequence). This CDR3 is CASSYLGTGQGSPLHF. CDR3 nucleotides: TGTGCCAGCAGTTACCTGGGGACAGGGCAAGGTTCACCCCTCCACTTT.

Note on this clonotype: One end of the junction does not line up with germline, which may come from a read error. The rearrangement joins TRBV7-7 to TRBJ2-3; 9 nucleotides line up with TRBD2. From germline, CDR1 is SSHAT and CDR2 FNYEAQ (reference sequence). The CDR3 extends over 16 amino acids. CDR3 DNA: TGTGCTAGCAGCTTAGGAGGCGGGGGGGGCACAGATACGCAGTATTTT. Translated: CASSLGGGGGTDTQYF.

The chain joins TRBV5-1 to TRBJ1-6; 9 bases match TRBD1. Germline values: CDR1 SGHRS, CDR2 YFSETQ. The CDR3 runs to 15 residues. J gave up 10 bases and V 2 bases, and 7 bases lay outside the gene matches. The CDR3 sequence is CASSLGWDRESPLHF. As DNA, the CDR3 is TGCGCCAGCAGCTTAGGATGGGACAGGGAGTCACCCCTCCACTTT.

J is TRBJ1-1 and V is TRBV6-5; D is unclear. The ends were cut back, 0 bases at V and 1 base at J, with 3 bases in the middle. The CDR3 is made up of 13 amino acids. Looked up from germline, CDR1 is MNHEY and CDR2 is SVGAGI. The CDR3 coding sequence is TGTGCCAGCAGTTACTCGTGGAACACTGAAGCTTTCTTT. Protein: CASSYSWNTEAFF.

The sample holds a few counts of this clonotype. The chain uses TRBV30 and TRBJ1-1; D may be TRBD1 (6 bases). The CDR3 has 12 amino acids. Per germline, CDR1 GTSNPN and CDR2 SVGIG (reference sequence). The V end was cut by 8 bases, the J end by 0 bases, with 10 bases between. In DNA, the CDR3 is TGTGCCGGGGGGCGGTTGAACACTGAAGCTTTCTTT. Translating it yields CAGGRLNTEAFF.

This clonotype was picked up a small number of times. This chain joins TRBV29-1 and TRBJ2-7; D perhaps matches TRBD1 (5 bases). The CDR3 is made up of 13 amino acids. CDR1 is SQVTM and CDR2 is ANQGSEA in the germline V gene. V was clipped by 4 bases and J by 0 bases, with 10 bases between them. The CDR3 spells CSVGYRSSYEQYF. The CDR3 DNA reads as TGCAGCGTTGGATACAGGAGCTCCTACGAGCAGTACTTC.